Below are 2 T cell receptor beta chains sequenced from a single sample in a study of blood T cell repertoires in COVID-19. Assay used: immunoSEQ multiplex PCR; TCRdb lists only in-frame clones, some missing. The data contain 200,000 or so clones, 80% to 90% of them singletons. Sequencing input: peripheral blood. The receptors originated from a woman aged 80 or over with acute or convalescent COVID-19.

The chain couples TRBV21-1 to TRBJ1-2; the D call in the table, TRBD1, was not verified against the DNA. TRBV21-1 is given as a pseudogene. The CDR3 sequence is 13 residues long. CDR3 sequence reads: CASIMTVNYGYTF. The CDR3 DNA reads TGTGCCAGCATCATGACAGTAAACTATGGCTACACCTTC.

The chain employs TRBV11-3 and TRBJ1-2; the match to TRBD1 covers 7 bases. Germline V gene data show CDR1 as SGHNT and CDR2 as YENEEA. The CDR3 is 14 amino acids. With 5 bases clipped from V and 1 base from J, the junction kept 4 bases outside the gene matches. The CDR3 region has the DNA TGTGCCAGCAGCAACGACAGGGTTAACTATGGCTACACCTTC. Protein product: CASSNDRVNYGYTF.